This T cell receptor beta chain was found in a study of T-cell memory formation after mild COVID-19 (dated by TCRdb to the early 2020s). Study-level background: TCR sequence clusters from the two donors were largely donor specific. T-cell clones expanding and contracting after mild COVID-19 in a couple of donors were tracked by longitudinal TCRalpha and TCRbeta repertoire sequencing. Two young, previously healthy adult volunteers made up the cohort, one male and one female. Here is what the overall study found, with its caveats: From day 15 to 85, contracting clones showed balanced CD4/CD8 phenotypes, whereas a second wave of clones that expanded from day 15 to 37 leaned towards CD4+. SARS-CoV-2 specificity of the second-wave clones peaking on day 37 was not confirmed. Contracting CD4+ clones were found mainly in CM and EM memory subsets, while CD8+ clones were enriched in EMRA. Only a couple of mild cases were covered by the study, and larger cohorts that include severe cases with pre-infection samples were considered necessary. The detection of some responding clones in pre-infection memory suggests that pre-existing cross-reactive memory T cells joined the SARS-CoV-2 response.

Taken from cysteine to phenylalanine, the CDR3 has 16 residues. Just CDR3 DNA is preserved here, 48 bases in frame from base 1. Taken from the germline V gene (reference sequence), the CDR1 and CDR2 loops are SGHNT and YYREEE. Trimming costs V 4 bases and J 2 bases, and their ends lie 16 bases apart. This clonotype has ten or more counts. Its specific antigen is unknown. The input lacks base qualities; no much larger clone sits a single base away. Sequenced on an Illumina NovaSeq 6000. cDNA libraries for TCRalpha and TCRbeta were prepared by 5'RACE using constant-segment primers, with sample barcodes and unique molecular identifiers added. Trizol reagent was used to extract RNA from every sample. Amplification of the libraries took two PCR steps, and the second step added a second sample barcode plus Illumina TruSeq adapters. Libraries were sequenced on an Illumina NovaSeq with 2 x 150 bp paired-end reads. Processing in the source paper ran as follows. Demultiplexing of reads and collapsing into UMI-guided consensus sequences were performed with migec v1.2.7. Using mixcr v2.1.11, UMI consensuses were aligned to TRA and TRB V and J templates and then assembled into clonotypes. A clonotype was counted as expanded or contracted only when both edgeR and NoisET called the clonotype significant, with the noise models trained on biological replicates. edgeR calls used a false discovery rate-adjusted p below 0.01 and a log2 fold-change threshold of 1. As an exploratory analysis of dynamics, max-normalized trajectories of the 1000 most abundant clonotypes were examined with PCA combined with hierarchical clustering. Separately sequenced CD4+ and CD8+ repertoires were used to assign a CD4 or CD8 phenotype to each responding clone. The raw public reads went through TCRdb reprocessing: fastp at Q25, MiXCR clone calling, in-frame beta chains kept. Each CDR3 protein appears once, grouped with its most common genes and DNA. TCRdb, rather than the study authors, made the V and J calls. The sample table lists a few hundred thousand distinct CDR3 sequences, roughly 15% of them with a count of one. Together, the top ten hold roughly 21% of the sample.

Ficoll-Paque density gradient centrifugation was used to isolate PBMCs. Rearrangement joined TRBV5-4 to TRBJ2-1, with no confidently assigned D gene. Input material: PBMCs or a T cell subset sorted from them (not recorded which). This TCR came from a man aged 18 to 30 who had mild COVID-19 (a few samples of this study predate the infection). The sample titles of this study are shuffled in the database, so cell type and time point are left out; the donor was told from shared clones. The CDR3 region has the sequence CASSQTKGSTYNEQFF. The nucleotide sequence reads TGTGCCAGCAGCCAGACGAAGGGAAGTACCTACAATGAGCAGTTCTTC.